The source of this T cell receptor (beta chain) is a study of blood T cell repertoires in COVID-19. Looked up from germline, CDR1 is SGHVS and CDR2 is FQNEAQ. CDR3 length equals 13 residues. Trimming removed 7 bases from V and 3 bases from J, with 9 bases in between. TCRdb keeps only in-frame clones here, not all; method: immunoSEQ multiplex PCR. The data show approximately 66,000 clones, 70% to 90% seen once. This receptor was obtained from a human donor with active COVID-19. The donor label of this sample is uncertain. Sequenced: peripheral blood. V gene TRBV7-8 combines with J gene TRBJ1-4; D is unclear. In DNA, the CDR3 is TGTGCCAGCACCCGCGGTCCTAATGAAAAACTGTTTTTT. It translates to CASTRGPNEKLFF.